This T cell receptor beta chain was documented in a study of cytomegalovirus exposure and HLA in healthy donors. Whole-study context: Sequencing of 150 million to 200 million T cells in an earlier analysis found 95 million to 120 million unique TCR beta sequences.

With V trimmed by 3 bases and J by 2 bases, 11 bases remained unmatched. There are 18 residues in the CDR3. Germline CDR1 reads LNHDA; CDR2 reads SQIVND (reference sequence). General study findings and limits: Cytomegalovirus association was listed for under 200 TCR beta chains. Productive status was seen about 87% or about 30% of the time for most TCR beta V segments in an earlier analysis. Sequencing likely caused a cluster of highly shared sequence variants.

The PCR employed 60 Vbeta primers together with 13 Jbeta primers. Method: immunoSEQ multiplex PCR; TCRdb's copy keeps in-frame clones and lacks some. Here the sample spans approximately 93,000 clones, roughly 63% being singletons. Comments on this clone: Its target is not known.

The sequence came from a boy between 10 and 17 years old in good health and CMV-seropositive. Sequencing was carried out using PBMCs. J is TRBJ1-5 and V is TRBV19; TRBD1 matches at 9 bases. CDR3 nucleotides: TGTGCCAGTAGTATTACCCCGGGACAGGGTCGGGGCAATCAGCCCCAGCATTTT. Its translation: CASSITPGQGRGNQPQHF.